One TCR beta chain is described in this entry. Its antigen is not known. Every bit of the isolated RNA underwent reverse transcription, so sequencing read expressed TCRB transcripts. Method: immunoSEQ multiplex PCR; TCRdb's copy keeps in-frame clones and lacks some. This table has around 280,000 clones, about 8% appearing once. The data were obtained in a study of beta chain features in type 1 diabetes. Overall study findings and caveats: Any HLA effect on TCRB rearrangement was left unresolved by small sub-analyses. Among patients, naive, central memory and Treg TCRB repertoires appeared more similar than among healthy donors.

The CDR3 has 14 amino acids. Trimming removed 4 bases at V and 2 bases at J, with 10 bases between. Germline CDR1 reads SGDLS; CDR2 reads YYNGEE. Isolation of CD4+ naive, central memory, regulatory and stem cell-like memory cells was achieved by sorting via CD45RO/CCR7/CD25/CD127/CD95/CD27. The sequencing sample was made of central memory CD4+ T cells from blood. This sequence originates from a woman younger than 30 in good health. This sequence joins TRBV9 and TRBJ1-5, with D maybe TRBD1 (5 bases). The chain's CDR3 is CASSPRGGNQPQHF. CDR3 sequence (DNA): TGTGCCAGCAGCCCCCGAGGGGGCAATCAGCCCCAGCATTTT. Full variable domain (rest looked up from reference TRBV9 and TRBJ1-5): DSGVTQTPKHLITATGQRVTLRCSPRSGDLSVYWYQQSLDQGLQFLIQYYNGEERAKGNILERFSAQQFPDLHSELNLSSLELGDSALYFCASSPRGGNQPQHFGDGTRLSIL.